These 17 T cell receptor beta chains were all obtained from the same sample, sequenced in a study of T cell responses to AZD1222 COVID-19 vaccine. Sequenced by immunoSEQ multiplex PCR; TCRdb stores in-frame clones only, minus some. The repertoire holds roughly 110,000 clones, with 80% to 90% as singletons. Sequencing was performed on peripheral blood, taken on day 0 of AZD1222 vaccination. Source of these receptors: an adult in good health.

The chain joins TRBV5-1 to TRBJ2-7, with D possibly TRBD2 on 5 matching bases. CDR3 length: 13 amino acids. The V end lost 0 bases, the J end lost 7 bases, and 11 bases lay between the germline ends. Germline V gene data show CDR1 as SGHRS and CDR2 as YFSETQ. CDR3 DNA: TGCGCCAGCAGCTTGGGCAGCGAGGGAGAGCAGTACTTC. Amino acids: CASSLGSEGEQYF.

V gene TRBV7-2 combines with J gene TRBJ2-7, with no clear D. The germline V and J ends were trimmed by 0 bases and 4 bases, with 22 bases remaining between them. The CDR3 loop spans 18 amino acids. The germline CDR1 and CDR2 sequences are SGHTA and FQGNSA. CDR3 protein: CASSLAPPGRASKYEQYF. Written as DNA, the CDR3 is TGTGCCAGCAGCTTAGCCCCCCCCGGACGGGCCTCTAAGTACGAGCAGTACTTC.

The chain couples TRBV5-6 to TRBJ1-2; 8 nucleotides match TRBD1. Germline CDR1 reads SGHDT; CDR2 reads YYEEEE. Trimming cost V 5 bases and J 2 bases; bases outside gene matches: 2. The CDR3 is 13 residues long. The CDR3 DNA reads TGTGCCAGCAGACGACAGGGGAACTATGGCTACACCTTC. Translating it yields CASRRQGNYGYTF. The whole variable domain, remainder taken from reference TRBV5-6 and TRBJ1-2, is DAGVTQSPTHLIKTRGQQVTLRCSPKSGHDTVSWYQQALGQGPQFIFQYYEEEERQRGNFPDRFSGHQFPNYSSELNVNALLLGDSALYLCASRRQGNYGYTFGSGTRLTVV.

The V call is TRBV6-2 or TRBV6-3, the J call TRBJ1-1; 7 nucleotides agree with TRBD1. Germline V gene data show CDR1 as MNHEY and CDR2 as SVGEGT. The CDR3 has 18 residues. The J segment lost 0 bases and the V segment lost 2 bases, leaving 12 bases of the junction unmatched. DNA for the CDR3: TGTGCCAGCAGTTACGCCGGGACAGAGGGTTTGGTGAACACTGAAGCTTTCTTT. It translates to CASSYAGTEGLVNTEAFF.

The V call is TRBV7-2, the J call TRBJ2-3, with D possibly being TRBD1 or TRBD2 (5 bases each). The CDR3 consists of 13 residues. V lost 5 bases and J lost 6, with 12 bases in between. Germline V lookup: CDR1 SGHTA, CDR2 FQGNSA. CDR3 amino acids: CASSRGTLDTQYF. For the CDR3, the DNA is TGTGCCAGCAGCCGAGGGACCTTGGATACGCAGTATTTT.

The chain uses TRBV6-6 and TRBJ2-3; possibly TRBD1 for D (5 bases). V dropped 8 bases and J dropped 0 bases, with 15 bases sitting between them. The CDR3 has 15 amino acids. CDR1 is MNHNY, CDR2 SVGAGI, per germline (reference sequence). The CDR3 nucleotides read TGTGCCAGCTCCTCAGGCACAGGAAGCACAGATACGCAGTATTTT. Protein: CASSSGTGSTDTQYF.

This chain joins TRBV6-5 and TRBJ1-1; 10 positions agree with TRBD1. The J segment lost 4 bases and the V segment lost 6 bases, leaving 8 bases of the junction unmatched. Germline V lookup: CDR1 MNHEY, CDR2 SVGAGI. The CDR3 is 15 residues long. The CDR3 spells CASRQWDRGATEAFF. The CDR3 DNA is TGTGCCAGCAGGCAGTGGGACAGGGGAGCCACTGAAGCTTTCTTT.

The chain couples TRBV10-3 to TRBJ1-1; D possibly corresponds to TRBD1 (5 bases). CDR1 ENHRY and CDR2 SYGVKD come from the germline V gene. The CDR3 runs 12 residues. Trimming took off 10 bases at V and 5 bases at J, with 14 bases between the two ends. The CDR3 reads CATLTGGTEAFF. CDR3 sequence (DNA): TGTGCCACCTTGACTGGGGGGACTGAAGCTTTCTTT.

This chain joins TRBV4-3 and TRBJ1-5; D gene ambiguous. V was trimmed by 0 bases and J by 3 bases, leaving 6 bases between them. From germline, CDR1 is LGHNA and CDR2 YSLEER. There are 14 residues in the CDR3. CDR3 in amino acids: CASSQEAYNQPQHF. For the CDR3, the DNA is TGCGCCAGCAGCCAAGAAGCCTACAATCAGCCCCAGCATTTT.

This chain links TRBV5-8 with TRBJ2-3; 11 bases match TRBD2. The germline gives CDR1 SGHTS, CDR2 YDEGEE. This CDR3 spans 17 amino acids. V gave up 2 bases and J gave up 3 bases; unmatched junction bases: 8. CDR3 amino acids: CASSFSGRALGTDTQYF. The DNA for the CDR3 is TGTGCCAGCAGCTTTAGCGGGAGGGCCCTGGGTACAGATACGCAGTATTTT.

V is TRBV9 and J is TRBJ1-2; TRBD1 aligns across 7 bases. CDR3 size: 16 residues. Per germline, CDR1 SGDLS and CDR2 YYNGEE. J lost 5 bases, V lost 0 bases, and 10 bases had no gene match. The CDR3 DNA sequence: TGTGCCAGCAGCGTAGGTTGGGGGACAGCGACTTATGGCTACACCTTC. Residues: CASSVGWGTATYGYTF.

The chain carries TRBV19 and TRBJ2-7; 7 nucleotides align to TRBD2. J gave up 7 bases and V 6 bases, and 12 bases lay outside the gene matches. The CDR3 is made up of 14 amino acids. CDR1 and CDR2 from the germline V gene are LNHDA and SQIVND (reference sequence). Here the CDR3 DNA reads TGTGCCAGTAGGGACCCCGGGACTAAGAGGGAGCAGTACTTC. This codes for CASRDPGTKREQYF.

The chain joins TRBV29-1 to TRBJ2-7; D not certain. CDR1 is SQVTM and CDR2 is ANQGSEA in the germline V gene. V lost 4 bases to trimming and J lost 2 bases, with 9 bases between them. This CDR3 comprises 12 residues. CDR3 amino acids: CSVAAGPYEQYF. The CDR3 DNA reads TGCAGCGTTGCAGCTGGACCCTACGAGCAGTACTTC.

The genes are TRBV5-1 and TRBJ1-1; D call uncertain. The CDR3 sequence is 13 residues long. Trimming took 5 bases from V and 4 from J, leaving 12 bases between them. Germline V CDR1 and CDR2: SGHRS, YFSETQ. The CDR3 reads CASSPQWGTEAFF. Here the CDR3 DNA reads TGCGCCAGCAGTCCCCAGTGGGGCACTGAAGCTTTCTTT. Full variable domain (remainder filled in from reference TRBV5-1 and TRBJ1-1): KAGVTQTPRYLIKTRGQQVTLSCSPISGHRSVSWYQQTPGQGLQFLFEYFSETQRNKGNFPGRFSGRQFSNSRSEMNVSTLELGDSALYLCASSPQWGTEAFFGQGTRLTVV.

This clone was detected once. The genes are TRBV3-1 (or the pseudogene TRBV3-2) and TRBJ1-4; 9 positions match TRBD1. The CDR3 is 13 amino acids. Germline V lookup: CDR1 LGHDT, CDR2 YNNKEL (reference sequence). V trimming: 6 bases; J trimming: 8 bases; junction bases outside the gene matches: 4. The CDR3 DNA sequence: TGTGCCAGCAGTCGACAGGGGGAAGAAAAACTGTTTTTT. Translating gives CASSRQGEEKLFF.

The rearrangement links TRBV3-1 (or the pseudogene TRBV3-2) to TRBJ2-2; D is ambiguous. Germline CDR1 and CDR2: LGHDT and YNNKEL (reference sequence). The CDR3 is 14 amino acids. Between the trimmed V and J ends, which lost 3 bases and 6 bases, there was a span of 11 bases. In nucleotides, the CDR3 is TGTGCCAGCAGCCATAGGAGTGGTTCCGGGGAGCTGTTTTTT. Residues: CASSHRSGSGELFF.

This clone was seen a handful of times. V is TRBV5-1 and J is TRBJ2-3; 7 bases fit TRBD2. The germline CDR1 and CDR2 sequences are SGHRS and YFSETQ. Unmatched junction bases numbered 13, after V lost 4 bases and J lost 2 bases. The CDR3 is 17 amino acids. CDR3: CASSVRRQRDSTDTQYF. Here the CDR3 DNA reads TGCGCCAGCAGCGTGCGGCGCCAGCGGGACTCCACAGATACGCAGTATTTT.